The clone carrying this T cell receptor beta chain was detected only once. Its antigen is unknown. The record originates from a study of T cell responses to AZD1222 COVID-19 vaccine. Sequencing was performed with immunoSEQ multiplex PCR; in TCRdb, only in-frame clones are kept and a portion is missing. Of about 140,000 clones listed, 85% to 95% are singletons. Points from the study as a whole: Repertoires were obtained solely post-peak T cell response. The sample set comprised mostly white British donors with more females, and clonal diversity was possibly underestimated. Epitopes outside B.1.351 and B.1.1.7 mutated regions reportedly drew nearly half of spike TCRs.

Sequenced material: peripheral blood, taken after recovery from COVID-19. This TCR was sampled from an adult who had recovered from COVID-19.

DNA for the CDR3: TGTGCCAGCAGTTTATCGCAGGGAATCAATGAAAAACTGTTTTTT. Protein sequence: CASSLSQGINEKLFF. The chain links TRBV28 to TRBJ1-4, with D perhaps TRBD1 (5 bases). CDR1 is MDHEN, CDR2 SYDVKM, per germline. Trimming took off 1 base at V and 5 bases at J, with 11 bases between the two ends. The CDR3 extends over 15 amino acids.